Ten or more counts support the clone carrying this T cell receptor beta chain. This specimen comes from a study of early T cells in non-severe SARS-CoV-2 infection. About the study: Sequencing of unsorted whole blood was done on bulk RNA, leaving chains unpaired.

V was cut by 2 bases and J by 5 bases, with 16 bases left in between. Per the germline V gene, CDR1 is SGHTA and CDR2 is FQGTGA. This CDR3 comprises 16 residues. Unique molecular identifiers were attached to individual cDNA molecules. TCRdb reprocessed the 5' RACE reads with MiXCR, giving one entry per CDR3 protein. Counted here are 50,000 to 65,000 distinct CDR3 sequences, around a tenth occurring once; the ten biggest clones make up 4.2%. This receptor was taken from an adult who was a healthcare worker with PCR-confirmed SARS-CoV-2 infection or an uninfected control (not recorded which). Sequenced: whole blood. The V call is TRBV7-3, the J call TRBJ2-1; a weak D match, TRBD1 (7 bases). CDR3 nucleotides: TGTGCCAGCAGCTTAGCCAGGGGGGAGATGGACAATGAGCAGTTCTTC. Translated, it gives CASSLARGEMDNEQFF.